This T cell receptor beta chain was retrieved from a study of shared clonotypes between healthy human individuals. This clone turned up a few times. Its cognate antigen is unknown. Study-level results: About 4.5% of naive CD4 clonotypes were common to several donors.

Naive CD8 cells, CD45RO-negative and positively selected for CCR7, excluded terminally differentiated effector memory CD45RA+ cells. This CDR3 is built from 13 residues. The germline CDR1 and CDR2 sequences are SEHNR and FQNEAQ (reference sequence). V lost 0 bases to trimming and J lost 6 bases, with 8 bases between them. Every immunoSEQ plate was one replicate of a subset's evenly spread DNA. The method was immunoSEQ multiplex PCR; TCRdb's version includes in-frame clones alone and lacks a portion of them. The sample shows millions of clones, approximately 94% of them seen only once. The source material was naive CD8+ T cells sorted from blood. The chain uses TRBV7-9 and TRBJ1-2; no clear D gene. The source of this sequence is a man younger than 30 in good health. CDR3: CASSLAMRDGYTF. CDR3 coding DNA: TGTGCCAGCAGCTTAGCCATGCGGGATGGCTACACCTTC.